The 5 T cell receptor beta chains below come from one sample, sequenced in a study of CD8+CD57+ T cells in acquired aplastic anemia. Genomic DNA, serving as template, underwent TCR beta VDJ and CDR3 profiling. TCRdb re-analysed the reads in MiXCR, keeping a single row per CDR3 protein. The profile covers a few hundred thousand distinct CDR3 sequences, with about 59% appearing a single time and less than 30% taken by the ten largest. The sequenced sample was sorted CD4+, CD8+, or CD8+CD57+ T cells (not recorded which) from PBMCs. The receptors come from a human donor in good health.

The V gene is TRBV15, the J gene TRBJ2-1; the match to TRBD1 covers 11 bases. With 5 bases clipped from V and 8 bases from J, the junction kept 5 bases outside the gene matches. The length of the CDR3 is 14 residues. CDR1 and CDR2 (germline): LNHNV, YYDKDF (reference sequence). For the CDR3, the DNA is TGTGCCACCAGCCCCCGGGACAGGGGGTATGAGCAGTTCTTC. Translation gives CATSPRDRGYEQFF.

This clonotype was counted between two and nine times. The rearrangement joins TRBV2 to TRBJ2-5; D may be TRBD1 or TRBD2 (5 bases each). The CDR3 loop spans 15 amino acids. Trimming pared 3 bases from V and 4 bases from J, leaving 15 bases between. Germline CDR1 and CDR2: SNHLY and FYNNEI. The CDR3 is CASSDGGTGGETQYF. CDR3 sequence (DNA): TGTGCCAGCAGTGATGGAGGTACAGGAGGAGAGACCCAGTACTTC.

A word on this clonotype: One end of the junction fails to match germline, which may point to a read error. The chain employs TRBV5-1 and TRBJ1-4; D uncertain. CDR3 length: 13 amino acids. Germline V gene lookup returns CDR1 SGHRS and CDR2 YFSETQ. Here the CDR3 DNA reads TGCGCCAGCTGCTTGGAAAGAAATGAAAAACTGTTTTTT. This gives the protein CASCLERNEKLFF.

V is TRBV7-9 and J is TRBJ2-5, with D possibly TRBD2 on 5 matching bases. The CDR3 is 17 residues long. The V gene's germline CDR1 is SEHNR and CDR2 FQNEAQ (reference sequence). V dropped 4 bases and J dropped 1 base, with 19 bases sitting between them. CDR3 coding DNA: TGTGCCAGCAGCTCCCGCAGAGAGGGATGGAGCCAAGAGACCCAGTACTTC. This codes for CASSSRREGWSQETQYF.

The chain is built from TRBV7-3 and TRBJ1-2; D gene uncertain. This CDR3 has 15 residues. Per the germline V gene, CDR1 is SGHTA and CDR2 is FQGTGA. With 5 bases removed from V and 0 bases from J, the gap between germline ends came to 13 bases. The CDR3, as DNA: TGTGCCAGCAGCCATCCCGGCCCCTCTAACTATGGCTACACCTTC. It codes for CASSHPGPSNYGYTF.